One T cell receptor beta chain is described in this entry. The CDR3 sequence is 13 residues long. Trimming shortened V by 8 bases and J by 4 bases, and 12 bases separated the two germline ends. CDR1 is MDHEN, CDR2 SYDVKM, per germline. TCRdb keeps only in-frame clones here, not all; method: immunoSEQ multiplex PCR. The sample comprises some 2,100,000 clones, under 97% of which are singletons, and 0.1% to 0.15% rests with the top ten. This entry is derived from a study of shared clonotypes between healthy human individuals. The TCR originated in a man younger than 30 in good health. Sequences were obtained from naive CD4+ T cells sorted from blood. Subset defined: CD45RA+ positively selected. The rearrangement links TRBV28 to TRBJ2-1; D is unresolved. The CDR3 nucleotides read TGTGCCAGCGGGCTGGCGCGGTACAATGAGCAGTTCTTC. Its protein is CASGLARYNEQFF.